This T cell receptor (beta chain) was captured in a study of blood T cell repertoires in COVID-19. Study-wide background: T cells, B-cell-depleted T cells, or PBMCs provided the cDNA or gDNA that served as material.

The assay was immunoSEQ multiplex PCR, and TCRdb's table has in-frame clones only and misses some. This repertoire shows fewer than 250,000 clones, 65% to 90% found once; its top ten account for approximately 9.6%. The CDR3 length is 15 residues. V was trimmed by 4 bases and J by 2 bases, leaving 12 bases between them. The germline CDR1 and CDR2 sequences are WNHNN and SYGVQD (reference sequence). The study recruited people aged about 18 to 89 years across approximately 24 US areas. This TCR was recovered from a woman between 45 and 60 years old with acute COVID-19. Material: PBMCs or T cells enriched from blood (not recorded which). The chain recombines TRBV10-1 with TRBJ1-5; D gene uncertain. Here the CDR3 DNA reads TGCGCCAGCAGTGGTGGGGAGCTGCGCAATCAGCCCCAGCATTTT. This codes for CASSGGELRNQPQHF.